Below, one T cell receptor (beta chain) is given with its context. Its matching antigen is unknown. Healthy bone marrow donors made up the cohort. Sampled while nominally healthy, donors likely had unrecorded immune exposures. The PCR ran on 60 Vbeta and 13 Jbeta primers. Libraries were prepared by immunoSEQ multiplex PCR; TCRdb keeps only in-frame clonotypes and omits some of them. The profile covers almost 200,000 clones, with roughly 79% appearing a single time and 1.5% to 2% taken by the ten largest. This entry belongs to a study of cytomegalovirus exposure and HLA in healthy donors. Study-wide findings and caveats: Cytomegalovirus status was reportedly diagnosed by the classifier with high sensitivity and specificity. CMV serostatus alone was available as immune exposure information.

The source material was PBMCs. The receptor was isolated from a man aged 25-45 years in good health and CMV-seronegative.

CDR3 coding DNA: TGTGCCTGGAGTCCACTCTACCGGACAGGGAAGAACACTGAAGCTTTCTTT. Its protein is CAWSPLYRTGKNTEAFF. J is TRBJ1-1 and V is TRBV30; 8 nucleotides agree with TRBD1. CDR3 length equals 17 residues. V lost 2 bases to trimming and J lost 1 base; unmatched junction nucleotides: 12. The germline gives CDR1 GTSNPN, CDR2 SVGIG (reference sequence).